This T cell receptor beta chain emerged from a study of blood T cell repertoires in COVID-19. The germline V gene encodes CDR1 SQVTM and CDR2 ANQGSEA. CDR3 length: 11 residues. V lost 6 bases and J 8 bases, leaving 13 bases between the germline ends. In the source study's methods: Cell counts per sample came from amplifying reference gene primers. TCRdb's table, derived via immunoSEQ multiplex PCR, lists solely in-frame clones and lacks some. The V and J calls and the clone size are those of that table, but D and trimming were determined from the DNA. The sample has more than 400,000 clones; 70% to 90% are singletons.

V gene TRBV29-1 combines with J gene TRBJ1-1; TRBD1 is a possible D gene (5 bases). The clonotype originates from a human donor in a cohort sampled during active COVID-19. The sample taken for sequencing was peripheral blood. DNA for the CDR3: TGCAGCGTGCCAGGGTTAAAGGAAGCTTTCTTT. Its translation: CSVPGLKEAFF.